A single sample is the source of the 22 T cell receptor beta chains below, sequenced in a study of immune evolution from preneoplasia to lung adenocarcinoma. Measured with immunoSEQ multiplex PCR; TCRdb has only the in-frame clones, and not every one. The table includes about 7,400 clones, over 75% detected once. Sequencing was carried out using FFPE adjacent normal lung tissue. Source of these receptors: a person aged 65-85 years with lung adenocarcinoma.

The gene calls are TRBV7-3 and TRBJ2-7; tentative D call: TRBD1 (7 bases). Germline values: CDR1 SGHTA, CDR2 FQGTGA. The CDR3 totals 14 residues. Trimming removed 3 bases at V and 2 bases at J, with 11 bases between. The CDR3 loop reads CASSFQGGPYEQYF. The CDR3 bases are TGTGCCAGCAGCTTCCAGGGGGGACCCTACGAGCAGTACTTC.

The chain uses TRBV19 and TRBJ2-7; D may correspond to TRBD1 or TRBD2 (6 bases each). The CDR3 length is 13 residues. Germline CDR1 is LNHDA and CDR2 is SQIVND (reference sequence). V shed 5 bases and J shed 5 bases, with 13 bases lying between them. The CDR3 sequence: CASSPGASDEQYF. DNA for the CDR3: TGTGCCAGTAGTCCAGGGGCTAGCGACGAGCAGTACTTC.

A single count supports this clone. The CDR3 spells CASSPGLAGVGEQFF. In DNA, the CDR3 is TGTGCCAGCAGCCCAGGACTAGCGGGAGTGGGGGAGCAGTTCTTC. This chain connects TRBV9 to TRBJ2-1; 13 bases agree with TRBD2. CDR3 length: 15 residues. Germline V lookup: CDR1 SGDLS, CDR2 YYNGEE. The V and J ends lost 4 bases and 10 bases, in that order; junction bases with no gene match: 8. Together with reference TRBV9 and TRBJ2-1, the CDR3 gives the full variable domain: DSGVTQTPKHLITATGQRVTLRCSPRSGDLSVYWYQQSLDQGLQFLIQYYNGEERAKGNILERFSAQQFPDLHSELNLSSLELGDSALYFCASSPGLAGVGEQFFGPGTRLTVL.

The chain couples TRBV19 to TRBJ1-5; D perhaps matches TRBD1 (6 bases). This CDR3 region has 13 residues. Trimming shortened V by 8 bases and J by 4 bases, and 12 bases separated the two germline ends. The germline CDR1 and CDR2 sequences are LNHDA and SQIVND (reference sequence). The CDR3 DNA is TGTGCCAGTGCCAGGGGAAGGAATCAGCCCCAGCATTTT. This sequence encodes CASARGRNQPQHF.

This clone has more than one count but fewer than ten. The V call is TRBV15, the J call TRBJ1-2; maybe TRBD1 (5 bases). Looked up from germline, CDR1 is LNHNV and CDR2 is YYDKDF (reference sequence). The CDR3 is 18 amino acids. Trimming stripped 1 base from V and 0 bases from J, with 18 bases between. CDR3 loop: CATSRGVRELDPNYGYTF. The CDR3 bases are TGTGCCACCAGCAGAGGGGTCAGGGAACTAGATCCTAACTATGGCTACACCTTC.

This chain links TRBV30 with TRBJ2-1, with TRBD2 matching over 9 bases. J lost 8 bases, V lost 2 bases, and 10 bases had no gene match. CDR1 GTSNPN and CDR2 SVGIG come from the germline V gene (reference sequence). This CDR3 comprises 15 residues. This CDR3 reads CAWSSASGENDEQFF. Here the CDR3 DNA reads TGTGCCTGGAGTTCAGCTAGCGGGGAAAATGATGAGCAGTTCTTC.

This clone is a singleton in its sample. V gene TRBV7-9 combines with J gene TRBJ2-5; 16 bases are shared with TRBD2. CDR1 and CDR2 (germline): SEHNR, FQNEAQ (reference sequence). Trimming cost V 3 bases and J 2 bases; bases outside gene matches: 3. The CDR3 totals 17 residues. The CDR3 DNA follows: TGTGCCAGCAGCTTGGGGACTAGCGGGAGGGAACAAGAGACCCAGTACTTC. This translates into CASSLGTSGREQETQYF. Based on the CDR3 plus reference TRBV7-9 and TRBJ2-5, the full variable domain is DTGVSQNPRHKITKRGQNVTFRCDPISEHNRLYWYRQTLGQGPEFLTYFQNEAQLEKSRLLSDRFSAERPKGSFSTLEIQRTEQGDSAMYLCASSLGTSGREQETQYFGPGTRLLVL.

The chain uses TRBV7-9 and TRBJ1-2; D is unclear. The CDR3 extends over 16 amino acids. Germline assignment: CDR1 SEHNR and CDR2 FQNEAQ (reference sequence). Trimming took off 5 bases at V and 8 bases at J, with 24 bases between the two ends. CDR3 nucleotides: TGTGCCAGCAGCCAATTGGGAGGTTCCACCGGAGTAGGCTACACCTTC. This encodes CASSQLGGSTGVGYTF. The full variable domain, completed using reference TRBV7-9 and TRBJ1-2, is DTGVSQNPRHKITKRGQNVTFRCDPISEHNRLYWYRQTLGQGPEFLTYFQNEAQLEKSRLLSDRFSAERPKGSFSTLEIQRTEQGDSAMYLCASSQLGGSTGVGYTFGSGTRLTVV.

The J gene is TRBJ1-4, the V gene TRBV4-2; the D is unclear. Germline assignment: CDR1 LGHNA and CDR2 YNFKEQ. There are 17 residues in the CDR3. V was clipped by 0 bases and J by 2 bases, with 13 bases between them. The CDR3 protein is CASSQEIGGSTNEKLFF. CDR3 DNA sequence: TGTGCCAGCAGCCAAGAAATTGGTGGCAGCACTAATGAAAAACTGTTTTTT.

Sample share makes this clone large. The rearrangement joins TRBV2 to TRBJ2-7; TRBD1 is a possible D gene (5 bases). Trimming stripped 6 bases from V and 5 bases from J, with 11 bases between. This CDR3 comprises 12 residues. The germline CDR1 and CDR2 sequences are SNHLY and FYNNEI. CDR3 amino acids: CASRTASHEQYF. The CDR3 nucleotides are TGTGCCAGCAGGACAGCATCCCACGAGCAGTACTTC. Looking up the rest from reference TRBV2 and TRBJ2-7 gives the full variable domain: EPEVTQTPSHQVTQMGQEVILRCVPISNHLYFYWYRQILGQKVEFLVSFYNNEISEKSEIFDDQFSVERPDGSNFTLKIRSTKLEDSAMYFCASRTASHEQYFGPGTRLTVT.

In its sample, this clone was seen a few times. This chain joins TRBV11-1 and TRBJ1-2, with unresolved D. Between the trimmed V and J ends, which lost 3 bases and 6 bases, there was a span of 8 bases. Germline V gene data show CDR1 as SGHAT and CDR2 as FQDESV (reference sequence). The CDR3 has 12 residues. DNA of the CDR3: TGTGCCAGCAGCTTCGGGAGGAATGGCTACACCTTC. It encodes CASSFGRNGYTF.

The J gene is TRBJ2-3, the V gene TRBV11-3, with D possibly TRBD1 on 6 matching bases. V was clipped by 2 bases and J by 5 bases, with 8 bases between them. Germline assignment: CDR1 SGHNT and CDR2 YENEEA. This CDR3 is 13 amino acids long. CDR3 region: CASSLTGQDTQYF. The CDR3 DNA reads TGTGCCAGCAGCTTAACAGGGCAAGATACGCAGTATTTT.

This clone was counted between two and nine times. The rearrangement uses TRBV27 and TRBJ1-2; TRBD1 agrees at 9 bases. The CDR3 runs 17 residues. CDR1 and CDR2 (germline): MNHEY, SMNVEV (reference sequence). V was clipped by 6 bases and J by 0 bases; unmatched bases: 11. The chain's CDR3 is CASSRNRGQASNYGYTF. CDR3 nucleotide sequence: TGTGCCAGCAGCCGGAACAGGGGGCAGGCTTCTAACTATGGCTACACCTTC.

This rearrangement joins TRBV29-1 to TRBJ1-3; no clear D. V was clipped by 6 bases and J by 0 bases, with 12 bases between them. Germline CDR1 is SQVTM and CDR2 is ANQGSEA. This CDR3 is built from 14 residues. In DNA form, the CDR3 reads TGCAGCGTAGGCGGCGGGGTCTCTGGAAACACCATATATTTT. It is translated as CSVGGGVSGNTIYF.

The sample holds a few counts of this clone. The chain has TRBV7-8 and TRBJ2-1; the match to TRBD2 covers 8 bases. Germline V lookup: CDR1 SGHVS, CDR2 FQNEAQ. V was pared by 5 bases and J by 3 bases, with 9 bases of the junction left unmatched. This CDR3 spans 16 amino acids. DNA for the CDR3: TGTGCCAGCAGCCCTTTCGCGGGGGGCTACTACAATGAGCAGTTCTTC. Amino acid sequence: CASSPFAGGYYNEQFF.

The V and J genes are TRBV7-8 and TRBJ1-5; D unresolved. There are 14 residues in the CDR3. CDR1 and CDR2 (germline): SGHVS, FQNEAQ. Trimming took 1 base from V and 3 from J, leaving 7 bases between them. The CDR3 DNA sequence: TGTGCCAGCAGCTTAGAACTGTTCAATCAGCCCCAGCATTTT. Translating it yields CASSLELFNQPQHF.

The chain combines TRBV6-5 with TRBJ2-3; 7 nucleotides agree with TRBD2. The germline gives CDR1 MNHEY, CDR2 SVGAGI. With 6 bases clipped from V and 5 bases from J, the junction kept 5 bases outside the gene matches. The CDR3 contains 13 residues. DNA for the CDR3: TGTGCCAGCAGGAAGACTAGCTTAGATACGCAGTATTTT. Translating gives CASRKTSLDTQYF.

The CDR3 DNA reads TGTGCCAGCAGTTCGACTAGCGGGAGCTACAATGAGCAGTTCTTC. Translating it yields CASSSTSGSYNEQFF. The chain combines TRBV6-6 with TRBJ2-1; 12 bases map to TRBD2. Germline V gene lookup returns CDR1 MNHNY and CDR2 SVGAGI (reference sequence). Trimming at V came to 4 bases and at J to 3 bases, leaving 1 base not matched to a gene. CDR3 length: 15 amino acids.

CDR3 sequence reads: CASSEGGEAFF. CDR3 sequence (DNA): TGTGCCAGCAGCGAAGGGGGTGAAGCTTTCTTT. This sequence joins TRBV7-3 and TRBJ1-1, with a weak D call TRBD1 (6 bases). This CDR3 comprises 11 residues. Germline CDR1 is SGHTA and CDR2 is FQGTGA. The V gene lost 5 bases and the J gene lost 7 bases, with 8 bases spanning the gap.

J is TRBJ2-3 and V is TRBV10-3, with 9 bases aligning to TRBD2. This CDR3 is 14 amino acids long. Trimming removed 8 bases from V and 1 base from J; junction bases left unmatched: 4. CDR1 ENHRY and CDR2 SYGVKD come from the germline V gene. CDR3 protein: CAIGRTSGTDTQYF. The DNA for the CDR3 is TGTGCCATCGGACGGACTAGCGGCACAGATACGCAGTATTTT.

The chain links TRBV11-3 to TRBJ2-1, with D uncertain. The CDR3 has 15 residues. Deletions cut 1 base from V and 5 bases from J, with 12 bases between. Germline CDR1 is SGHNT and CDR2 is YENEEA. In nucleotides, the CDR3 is TGTGCCAGCAGCTTAGTTTCTCGGCCTGACAATGAGCAGTTCTTC. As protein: CASSLVSRPDNEQFF.

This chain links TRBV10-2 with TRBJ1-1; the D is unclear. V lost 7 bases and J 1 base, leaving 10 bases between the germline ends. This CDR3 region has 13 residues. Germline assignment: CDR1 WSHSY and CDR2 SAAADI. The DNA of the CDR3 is TGCGCCAGCACCATGAAGGCGAACACTGAAGCTTTCTTT. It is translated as CASTMKANTEAFF.